This TCR beta chain appears in the sequencing data of a study of lymphopenia after photon versus proton radiotherapy (dated by TCRdb to about 2019). For the wider study: The study compared the immunological effects of photon versus proton radiation therapy in patients with gastrointestinal tumors who developed high-grade lymphopenia. The cohort comprised about 20 patients with gastrointestinal tumors who received either photon or proton therapy and then developed lymphopenia. The study aimed to characterize how the two radiation modalities differ in their impact on the immune system.

In regard to this clone: Its antigen has not been determined. No base qualities exist here, and no much larger clone lies one base off it.

Broad study findings and their caveats: Across the cohort, a larger post-nadir drop in TCR diversity was inversely correlated with overall survival time among patients who died. After the lymphocyte count nadir, repertoires from photon-treated patients showed oligoclonal expansion, particularly of CD8+ Temra cells, and this expansion drove the decline in diversity. Proton-treated patients stayed relatively stable during treatment, while photon-treated patients lost naive T cells and TCR diversity and gained effector/memory populations. The survival association was examined only in patients who died, and the authors described better survival with proton therapy as a possibility, not as a demonstrated result.

Library prep was done by the immunoSEQ multiplex PCR assay. T cell repertoires were profiled by deep sequencing of rearranged TCR beta loci, alongside multiparametric flow cytometry. Drawn from immuneACCESS, this table holds only the in-frame rearrangements with V and J called that TCRdb kept. Clones are partly lost; checked studies trace under half to an unresolved V gene and leave the rest unexplained. A total of about 70,000 clones appear in this sample, 87% of them only once. About 10% of the sample belongs to the ten largest clones. The CDR3, cysteine through phenylalanine, is 15 amino acids long. The retained sequence is limited to the CDR3, 45 bases, with the frame set at the first base. At the junction V is shortened by 2 bases and J by 4 bases, with 15 bases in between. Sequences SGHRS (CDR1) and YFSETQ (CDR2) are obtained from the germline V gene.

The sequence links TRBV5-1 to TRBJ1-2; a tentative D call is TRBD1 (5 bases match). The sequences come from peripheral blood, collected from a patient treated with proton-based radiotherapy. The source is an elderly man with esophageal cancer. Read as DNA, the sequence is TGCGCCAGCAGCTTAGAGGGGAGGGGTTCCTATGGCTACACCTTC. It encodes CASSLEGRGSYGYTF. Beyond the CDR3, the reference TRBV5-1 and TRBJ1-2 genes provide the residues; the full variable domain reads: KAGVTQTPRYLIKTRGQQVTLSCSPISGHRSVSWYQQTPGQGLQFLFEYFSETQRNKGNFPGRFSGRQFSNSRSEMNVSTLELGDSALYLCASSLEGRGSYGYTFGSGTRLTVV.